This passage covers 6 T cell receptor beta chains from one sample sequenced in a study of regulatory dendritic cells for organ transplantation. What these receptors recognize is not known. Sorted T cells were CFSE-labeled and cultured 5 days with allogeneic regulatory or mature dendritic cells at 1:10. The data were produced by immunoSEQ multiplex PCR, yet TCRdb's version contains in-frame clones alone and is incomplete. The sample contains 20,000 to 25,000 clones, approximately 85% of which appear only once. The specimen was naive CD4+ T cells from blood cultured with regulatory dendritic cells. Noted subset: CD45RA+ naive T cells. The source of these receptors is a human donor in good health.

In DNA form, the CDR3 reads TGTGCCAGCAGCTTAATGGGCGGGACGGTAGAGACCCAGTACTTC. Translated, it gives CASSLMGGTVETQYF. V gene TRBV7-3 combines with J gene TRBJ2-5, with D possibly matching TRBD2 (6 bases). This CDR3 has 15 residues. Trimming removed 1 base at V and 4 bases at J, with 13 bases between. Germline V gene sequence: CDR1 SGHTA, CDR2 FQGTGA.

The chain carries TRBV7-3 and TRBJ1-2, with TRBD1 as a possible D gene (5 bases). Per the germline V gene, CDR1 is SGHTA and CDR2 is FQGTGA. CDR3 length: 14 amino acids. The V gene lost 5 bases and the J gene lost 2 bases, with 12 bases spanning the gap. The CDR3 spells CASSPGPGNYGYTF. DNA of the CDR3: TGTGCCAGCAGCCCGGGACCGGGGAACTATGGCTACACCTTC.

This sequence joins TRBV7-2 and TRBJ2-5; the match to TRBD2 covers 7 bases. The V gene end was trimmed by 2 bases and the J gene end by 4 bases; junction bases not matched to a gene: 10. The CDR3 is 16 amino acids. CDR1 SGHTA and CDR2 FQGNSA come from the germline V gene. CDR3 coding DNA: TGTGCCAGCAGCTTAAAAACCCCGGGGGGAGGAGAGACCCAGTACTTC. This translates into CASSLKTPGGGETQYF.

This chain links TRBV27 with TRBJ2-5; D not resolved. Germline V gene data show CDR1 as MNHEY and CDR2 as SMNVEV (reference sequence). With 8 bases removed from V and 0 bases from J, the gap between germline ends came to 10 bases. The CDR3 has 13 amino acids. CDR3 nucleotide sequence: TGTGCCAGCGCCCGGGCCTACCAAGAGACCCAGTACTTC. Encoded protein: CASARAYQETQYF.

V usage is TRBV6-5 and J usage is TRBJ2-5; D is possibly TRBD1 (6 bases). Trimming took 2 bases from V and 2 from J, leaving 9 bases between them. Per the germline V gene, CDR1 is MNHEY and CDR2 is SVGAGI. CDR3 length: 14 amino acids. As DNA, the CDR3 is TGTGCCAGCAGTTACGTAGGGACACAAGAGACCCAGTACTTC. Its translation is CASSYVGTQETQYF.

The rearrangement uses TRBV4-2 and TRBJ2-3, with unresolved D. CDR3 size: 16 residues. CDR1 and CDR2 (germline): LGHNA, YNFKEQ. The V gene lost 1 base and the J gene lost 0 bases, with 11 bases spanning the gap. CDR3 DNA sequence: TGTGCCAGCAGCCAAGCCGCTTACCAAAGCACAGATACGCAGTATTTT. Translating gives CASSQAAYQSTDTQYF.